What follows describes a single T cell receptor beta chain. How the authors handled the data: Using reference gene primer amplification, nucleated cell counts were estimated. The repertoire was sequenced with immunoSEQ multiplex PCR; TCRdb's copy has only in-frame clones and lacks some. Clone size and the V and J calls come from that table; the DNA yielded D and trimming. The sample holds about 190,000 clones, over 75% seen once. This record comes from a study of blood T cell repertoires in COVID-19. About the research overall: PBMCs, B-cell-depleted T cells, or T cells were the source of the cDNA or gDNA that made up the material.

The V and J ends lost 1 base and 2 bases, in that order; junction bases with no gene match: 4. The germline V gene encodes CDR1 SGHAT and CDR2 FQNNGV. The CDR3 spans 16 residues. The chain couples TRBV11-2 to TRBJ2-1; 8 bases are a match to TRBD2. This TCR came from a woman of 80 years or more with active or convalescent COVID-19. Sequencing was performed on peripheral blood. The CDR3 reads CASSLGAGGAYNEQFF. CDR3 nucleotide sequence: TGTGCCAGCAGCTTAGGGGCCGGGGGGGCCTACAATGAGCAGTTCTTC.